The clone carrying this TCR beta chain was seen repeatedly, ten times or more. No antigen is known for it. The sample is drawn from a study of blood T cells in healthy people across ages. Study conclusions and caveats: Relative to aged donors, long-lived donors carried more naive CD4+ cells and displayed higher diversity.

Donors were systemically healthy Caucasian individuals from Russia aged roughly 6 to 100 years. Peripheral blood, roughly 9.3 milliliters per donor, was collected. Primed by a sample-barcoded 5' primer and a J-beta primer mix, a second PCR proceeded for 7 to 11 cycles. TCRdb passed the 5' RACE reads through MiXCR, listing each CDR3 protein once. The sample carries about 380,000 distinct CDR3 sequences, roughly half recorded once. Sequenced sample: blood. The TCR originated in a man between 60 and 75 years old in good health.

As DNA, the CDR3 is TGTGCCAGCAGCCTAAACGGACCTGGACGTTCTGGCTACACCTTC. As protein: CASSLNGPGRSGYTF. The V call is TRBV14, the J call TRBJ1-2; D remains unclear. Per germline, CDR1 SGHDN and CDR2 FVKESK. The CDR3 spans 15 residues. Trimming pared 4 bases from V and 7 bases from J, leaving 19 bases between.